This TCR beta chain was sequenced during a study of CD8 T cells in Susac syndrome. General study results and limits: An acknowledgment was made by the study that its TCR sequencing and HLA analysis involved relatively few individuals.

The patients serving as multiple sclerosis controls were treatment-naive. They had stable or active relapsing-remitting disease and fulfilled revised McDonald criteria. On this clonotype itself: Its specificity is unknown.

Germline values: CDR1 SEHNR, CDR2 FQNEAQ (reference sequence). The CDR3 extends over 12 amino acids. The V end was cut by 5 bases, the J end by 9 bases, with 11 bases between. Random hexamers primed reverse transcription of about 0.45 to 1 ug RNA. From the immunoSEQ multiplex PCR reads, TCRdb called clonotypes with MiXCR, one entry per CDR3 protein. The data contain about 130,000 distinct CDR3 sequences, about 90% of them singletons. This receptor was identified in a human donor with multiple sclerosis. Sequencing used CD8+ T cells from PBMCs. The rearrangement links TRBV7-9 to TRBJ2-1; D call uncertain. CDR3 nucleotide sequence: TGTGCCAGCAGCCCCCTCCCCGGTGAGCAGTTCTTC. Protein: CASSPLPGEQFF.